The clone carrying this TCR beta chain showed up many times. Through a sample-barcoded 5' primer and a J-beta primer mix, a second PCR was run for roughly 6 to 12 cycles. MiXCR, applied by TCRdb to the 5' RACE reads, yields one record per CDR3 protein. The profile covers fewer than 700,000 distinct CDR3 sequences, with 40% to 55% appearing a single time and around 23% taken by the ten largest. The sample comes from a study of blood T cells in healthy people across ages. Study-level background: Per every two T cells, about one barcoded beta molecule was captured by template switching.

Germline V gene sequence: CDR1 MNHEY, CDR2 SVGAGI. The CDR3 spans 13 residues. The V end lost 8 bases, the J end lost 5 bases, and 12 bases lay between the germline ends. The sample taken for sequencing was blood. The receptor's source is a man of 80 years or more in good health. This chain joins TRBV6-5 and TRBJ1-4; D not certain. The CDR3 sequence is CASGETRNEKLFF. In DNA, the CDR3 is TGTGCCAGCGGGGAGACAAGGAATGAAAAACTGTTTTTT.